This T cell receptor (beta chain) was profiled in a study of beta chain features in type 1 diabetes. Findings and limits, study-wide: Type 1 diabetes patients showed fewer insertions and more deletions at VDJ junctions. cDNA sequencing could over-represent cells with high TCR expression.

The investigators reverse transcribed all of the isolated RNA, so they sequenced expressed TCRB transcripts. TCRdb's table, derived via immunoSEQ multiplex PCR, lists solely in-frame clones and lacks some. Of about 350,000 clones in the sample, 15% to 20% were seen once. The J segment lost 0 bases and the V segment lost 4 bases, leaving 2 bases of the junction unmatched. This CDR3 contains 15 residues. Germline V gene data show CDR1 as MRHNA and CDR2 as SNTAGT. There are a few counts of this clone. Its matching antigen is unknown. The chain employs TRBV6-4 and TRBJ2-1, with TRBD2 identical over 8 bases. The sample comprised naive CD4+ T cells from blood. This TCR came from a young woman in good health. The CDR3 is CASSVLAGSYNEQFF. The CDR3 nucleotides read TGTGCCAGCAGTGTGCTAGCGGGCTCCTACAATGAGCAGTTCTTC.